Below, 21 T cell receptor beta chains from the same sample are listed, as sequenced in a study of cytomegalovirus exposure and HLA in healthy donors. Only in-frame clones appear in the TCRdb table, and some are missing; sequencing was by immunoSEQ multiplex PCR. The sample has 100,000 or so clones, about 95% seen once. The sequencing sample was made of PBMCs. Receptors originate from a woman in her late teens or twenties in good health and CMV-seronegative.

The V gene is TRBV10-3, the J gene TRBJ2-2; tentatively, D is TRBD2 (6 bases). The V gene lost 5 bases and the J gene lost 7 bases, with 8 bases spanning the gap. The CDR3 has 12 amino acids. Germline V CDR1 and CDR2: ENHRY, SYGVKD. The CDR3 region has the DNA TGTGCCATCAGTACTAGCAGCGGGGAGCTGTTTTTT. Translated, it gives CAISTSSGELFF.

The chain has TRBV13 and TRBJ2-7; possibly TRBD2 for D (7 bases). The CDR3 runs to 15 residues. V lost 5 bases and J lost 5, with 19 bases in between. From germline, CDR1 is PRHDT and CDR2 FYEKMQ (reference sequence). CDR3 in amino acids: CASSGRGGAYDEQYF. The CDR3 nucleotides read TGTGCCAGCAGCGGACGAGGGGGGGCGTACGACGAGCAGTACTTC.

J is TRBJ1-1 and V is TRBV6-5, with 8 bases identical to TRBD1. Germline trimming cut 0 bases from V and 5 bases from J; bases unmatched to any gene: 5. This CDR3 comprises 15 residues. Germline V lookup: CDR1 MNHEY, CDR2 SVGAGI. The CDR3 DNA reads as TGTGCCAGCAGTTACTCTCAGGGGGCTGGGACTGAAGCTTTCTTT. Translation: CASSYSQGAGTEAFF.

This chain joins TRBV19 and TRBJ1-1; D is unclear. V was cut by 2 bases and J by 0 bases, with 10 bases left in between. CDR3 length: 15 amino acids. Germline CDR1 reads LNHDA; CDR2 reads SQIVND (reference sequence). The CDR3 DNA sequence: TGTGCCAGTAGTATAAGACGGGAAATGAACACTGAAGCTTTCTTT. This translates into CASSIRREMNTEAFF.

The chain couples TRBV28 to TRBJ1-5, with D tentatively TRBD1 (6 bases). The CDR3 runs 17 residues. V was clipped by 10 bases and J by 4 bases, with 26 bases between them. Germline CDR1 reads MDHEN; CDR2 reads SYDVKM. This chain's CDR3 is CATRGGGGLLGNQPQHF. CDR3 DNA sequence: TGTGCCACCAGAGGGGGAGGGGGGCTCCTAGGGAATCAGCCCCAGCATTTT.

This clone is a singleton in its sample. The chain joins TRBV6-1 to TRBJ1-1; TRBD1 matches 8 bases. The V gene's germline CDR1 is MNHNS and CDR2 SASEGT. The CDR3 length is 16 residues. After removal of 4 bases from V and 5 bases from J, the junction contained 12 bases not matched to a gene. CDR3 nucleotide sequence: TGTGCCAGCAGTGTACCCTGGACAGGGTTGATTACTGAAGCTTTCTTT. Translation gives CASSVPWTGLITEAFF.

This chain connects TRBV7-9 to TRBJ2-1; tentatively, D is TRBD2 (7 bases). The CDR3 has 15 amino acids. V was cut by 7 bases and J by 5 bases, with 18 bases left in between. Per the germline V gene, CDR1 is SEHNR and CDR2 is FQNEAQ (reference sequence). DNA of the CDR3: TGTGCCAGCACCTCTTACCGGGGGGCACACAATGAGCAGTTCTTC. Translating gives CASTSYRGAHNEQFF.

This chain connects TRBV27 to TRBJ1-2, with 8 bases lining up with TRBD1. Germline values: CDR1 MNHEY, CDR2 SMNVEV (reference sequence). The V segment lost 5 bases and the J segment 6 bases; nucleotides outside the gene matches: 5. This CDR3 comprises 13 residues. The CDR3 sequence is CASSKTGVDGYTF. The DNA of the CDR3 is TGTGCCAGCAGTAAGACAGGGGTTGATGGCTACACCTTC.

The chain joins TRBV7-3 to TRBJ2-2, with D unclear. V dropped 4 bases and J dropped 8 bases, with 11 bases sitting between them. The CDR3 spans 13 residues. Germline V gene sequence: CDR1 SGHTA, CDR2 FQGTGA. CDR3 in amino acids: CASSSSLWGELFF. CDR3 DNA: TGTGCCAGCAGCTCGTCACTATGGGGGGAGCTGTTTTTT.

This clone showed up just once. V gene TRBV6-6 combines with J gene TRBJ2-1; 7 bases agree with TRBD2. The CDR3 loop spans 14 amino acids. Germline V gene lookup returns CDR1 MNHNY and CDR2 SVGAGI (reference sequence). Germline trimming cut 7 bases from V and 6 bases from J; bases unmatched to any gene: 9. The CDR3 loop is CASTGTTAFNEQFF. As DNA, the CDR3 is TGTGCCAGCACCGGGACTACCGCCTTCAATGAGCAGTTCTTC.

The genes are TRBV12-5 and TRBJ1-1; no reliable D call. With 0 bases removed from V and 2 bases from J, the gap between germline ends came to 13 bases. CDR1 and CDR2 (germline): LGHNT, FRNRAP. CDR3 length: 16 amino acids. This chain's CDR3 is CASGLVLGRLNTEAFF. The DNA for the CDR3 is TGTGCTAGTGGTTTGGTACTAGGACGACTAAACACTGAAGCTTTCTTT.

The chain joins TRBV5-8 to TRBJ2-5; possibly TRBD1 for D (6 bases). The germline gives CDR1 SGHTS, CDR2 YDEGEE. V was cut by 4 bases and J by 1 base, with 11 bases left in between. The CDR3 is 14 residues long. Written as DNA, the CDR3 is TGTGCCAGCAGCGCCCTAGGGGGCCAAGAGACCCAGTACTTC. It specifies CASSALGGQETQYF.

V and J are TRBV23-1 and TRBJ1-2; D remains ambiguous. TRBV23-1 is sorted into the ORF group, with uncertain function. Trimming took 3 bases from V and 8 from J, leaving 19 bases between them. The CDR3 sequence is 15 residues long. For the CDR3, the DNA is TGCGCCAGCAGTCAGGGCGGACGCCTAACGGGGGGCTACACCTTC. Its translation is CASSQGGRLTGGYTF.

This sequence joins TRBV9 and TRBJ2-1; 7 nucleotides align to TRBD2. Germline trimming cut 3 bases from V and 4 bases from J; bases unmatched to any gene: 13. CDR1 and CDR2 (germline): SGDLS, YYNGEE. This CDR3 has 17 amino acids. CDR3: CASSGGSLAEGYNEQFF. The DNA of the CDR3 is TGTGCCAGCAGCGGAGGGTCCCTAGCGGAGGGGTACAATGAGCAGTTCTTC.

The CDR3 sequence: CASSQDKISNERVGGQPQHF. In DNA, the CDR3 is TGTGCCAGCAGCCAAGATAAGATTTCGAATGAGAGGGTGGGAGGGCAGCCCCAGCATTTT. J is TRBJ1-5 and V is TRBV4-2, with unresolved D. There are 20 residues in the CDR3. Trimming removed 0 bases from V and 7 bases from J, with 28 bases in between. CDR1 and CDR2 (germline): LGHNA, YNFKEQ.

The chain recombines TRBV7-3 with TRBJ2-1; 13 bases agree with TRBD2. J was trimmed by 8 bases and V by 5 bases; bases with no gene match: 12. Germline V gene lookup returns CDR1 SGHTA and CDR2 FQGTGA. The CDR3 has 17 amino acids. CDR3 bases: TGTGCCAGCAGCACCGGACTAGCGGGGGTAAAGGGCGATGAGCAGTTCTTC. Its translation: CASSTGLAGVKGDEQFF. Full variable domain (missing parts from reference TRBV7-3 and TRBJ2-1): GAGVSQTPSNKVTEKGKYVELRCDPISGHTALYWYRQSLGQGPEFLIYFQGTGAADDSGLPNDRFFAVRPEGSVSTLKIQRTERGDSAVYLCASSTGLAGVKGDEQFFGPGTRLTVL.

The chain is built from TRBV11-2 and TRBJ1-1; weak D call: TRBD1 (6 bases). This CDR3 is built from 15 residues. Trimming pared 5 bases from V and 1 base from J, leaving 14 bases between. Germline lookup yields CDR1 SGHAT and CDR2 FQNNGV. CDR3 protein: CASSPQGGANTEAFF. The CDR3 DNA is TGTGCCAGCAGCCCCCAAGGGGGGGCGAACACTGAAGCTTTCTTT.

V usage is TRBV5-1 and J usage is TRBJ2-7; TRBD1 agrees at 10 bases. V lost 0 bases and J lost 5; bases outside the gene matches: 5. The CDR3 is 15 amino acids. CDR1 SGHRS and CDR2 YFSETQ come from the germline V gene. The CDR3, as DNA: TGCGCCAGCAGCTTGGGGGGACAGGGGATCCACGAGCAGTACTTC. Residues: CASSLGGQGIHEQYF.

CDR3 in amino acids: CASKIQGATGELFF. CDR3 in DNA: TGTGCCAGCAAAATACAGGGGGCAACCGGGGAGCTGTTTTTT. The chain joins TRBV7-9 to TRBJ2-2, with 9 bases fitting TRBD1. Germline V CDR1 and CDR2: SEHNR, FQNEAQ (reference sequence). The CDR3 sequence is 14 residues long. Unmatched junction bases numbered 5, after V lost 7 bases and J lost 5 bases. Filled out from reference TRBV7-9 and TRBJ2-2, the complete variable domain reads DTGVSQNPRHKITKRGQNVTFRCDPISEHNRLYWYRQTLGQGPEFLTYFQNEAQLEKSRLLSDRFSAERPKGSFSTLEIQRTEQGDSAMYLCASKIQGATGELFFGEGSRLTVL.

This clone was found a few times. The genes are TRBV14 and TRBJ1-2, with unresolved D. The CDR3 is 13 amino acids. Germline-derived CDR1 and CDR2 are SGHDN and FVKESK. V dropped 5 bases and J dropped 5 bases, with 12 bases sitting between them. The CDR3 is CASSTRPLYGYTF. The CDR3 bases are TGTGCCAGCAGCACGCGTCCACTATATGGCTACACCTTC.

This clone was seen once. The chain employs TRBV4-3 and TRBJ2-7; 9 bases are a match to TRBD1. Trimming cost V 0 bases and J 1 base; bases outside gene matches: 4. CDR1 LGHNA and CDR2 YSLEER come from the germline V gene. CDR3 length: 16 residues. DNA for the CDR3: TGCGCCAGCAGCCAAGACCCGACAGGGGGATCCTACGAGCAGTACTTC. Its protein is CASSQDPTGGSYEQYF.